Listed below are T cell receptor beta chains from one sample, sequenced in a study of blood T cell repertoires in COVID-19. TCRdb's table, derived via immunoSEQ multiplex PCR, lists solely in-frame clones and lacks some. The table has approximately 50,000 clones, over 90% seen once; the top ten hold 4.6%. The sample comprised peripheral blood. The origin of the receptors is a man aged 50 or older with active COVID-19. Each CDR3 is given with its conserved first and last residue. Each record gives: D gene, clone size, V gene, J gene, CDR3 DNA, CDR3 protein. A D gene is named only where the DNA matches it firmly. The size of a clone is reported for some rows only, either as once, few or many, or as a class for expanded clones.

>TRBD2|-|TRBV7-3|TRBJ2-3
TGTGCCAGCAGCTTAAAACCTAGCGGGGGTACAGATACGCAGTATTTT
CASSLKPSGGTDTQYF
>-|-|TRBV21-1|TRBJ2-3
TGTGCCAGCAGCGCAGTAAGACTAGCGGGCCCTAGCACAGATACGCAGTATTTT
CASSAVRLAGPSTDTQYF
>TRBD1|once|TRBV19|TRBJ2-5
TGTGCCAGTAGTAGGGGACAGCAAGAGACCCAGTACTTC
CASSRGQQETQYF
>TRBD2|-|TRBV28|TRBJ2-7
TGTGCCAGCACCTCTTTAGCGGGAGGTGACTACGAGCAGTACTTC
CASTSLAGGDYEQYF
>TRBD2|-|TRBV5-4|TRBJ2-7
TGTGCCATCGGTCTAGCGGGAGGCTACGAGCAGTACTTC
CAIGLAGGYEQYF
>-|-|TRBV6-4|TRBJ2-1
TGTGCCAGCAGTGACCGGACAGAAAATGAGCAGTTCTTC
CASSDRTENEQFF
>-|once|TRBV30|TRBJ2-2
TGTGCCTGGCAGGGACAGAACACCGGGGAGCTGTTTTTT
CAWQGQNTGELFF
>-|-|TRBV6-6|TRBJ1-1
TGTGCCAGCAGTTTCGCCGGGTCTGAGGCTTTCTTT
CASSFAGSEAFF
>-|once|TRBV15|TRBJ2-3
TGTGCCACCAGCAGAGAACGGTATAGCACAGATACGCAGTATTTT
CATSRERYSTDTQYF
>-|-|TRBV5-4|TRBJ2-5
TGTGCCAGCAGCTGGGGGGTTCAAGAGACCCAGTACTTC
CASSWGVQETQYF
>TRBD1|-|TRBV12-3/TRBV12-4|TRBJ1-1
TGTGCCAGCAGTTTTTCCGGGACAGTTAAAGCTTTCTTT
CASSFSGTVKAFF
>TRBD1|-|TRBV5-6|TRBJ2-5
TGTGCCAGCAGTTTCACCCTGCTGACAGGGGCCTCAGAGACCCAGTACTTC
CASSFTLLTGASETQYF
>TRBD2|-|TRBV5-6|TRBJ2-5
TGTGCCAGCAGCTTGGCCGGGACTAGCGCAGAGACCCAGTACTTC
CASSLAGTSAETQYF
>-|-|TRBV28|TRBJ1-2
TGTGCCAGCAGCCAAGGGGGGGCGAAGAAAACCTATGGCTACACCTTC
CASSQGGAKKTYGYTF
>-|-|TRBV11-3|TRBJ1-6
TGTGCCAGCAGCCTCGACGGGGATAATTCACCCCTCCACTTT
CASSLDGDNSPLHF
>TRBD2|-|TRBV5-1|TRBJ2-5
TGCGCCAGCAGCTTGAGGACTAGCGGATATCAAGAGACCCAGTACTTC
CASSLRTSGYQETQYF
>-|-|TRBV7-9|TRBJ1-2
TGTGCCACCTCCTCGGGGGGGCGGTATGGCTACACCTTC
CATSSGGRYGYTF
>-|medium-sized|TRBV28|TRBJ2-5
TGTGCCAGCTCCCGCCGGGAACAAGAGACCCAGTACTTC
CASSRREQETQYF
>TRBD1|-|TRBV4-1|TRBJ1-2
TGCGCCAGCAGAGACTCCGGGACAGGGTCTTACGGCTACACCTTC
CASRDSGTGSYGYTF
>TRBD1|-|TRBV5-4|TRBJ2-3
TGTGCCAGCAGCTTGGCCGTTGGACAGGGCCTCACAGATACGCAGTATTTT
CASSLAVGQGLTDTQYF
>-|-|TRBV21-1|TRBJ2-7
TGTGCCAGCAGCACACCACTCTACGAGCAGTACTTC
CASSTPLYEQYF
>-|-|TRBV3-1/TRBV3-2|TRBJ2-1
TGTGCCAGCAGCCAAGGTCGGAGAAATGAGCAGTTCTTC
CASSQGRRNEQFF
>-|-|TRBV5-6|TRBJ2-3
TGTGCCAGCAGCTCCCGGACGGGGGATACGCAGTATTTT
CASSSRTGDTQYF
>-|-|TRBV4-2|TRBJ1-4
TGTGCCAGCAGCCGGGAATTAGGGGCTCTTAATGAAGAACTGTTTTTT
CASSRELGALNEELFF
>-|-|TRBV2|TRBJ1-5
TGTGCCAGTACCGGGGGGGATGGCAATCAGCCCCAGCATTTT
CASTGGDGNQPQHF
>-|-|TRBV9|TRBJ2-7
TGTGCCAGCAGCGTTTCCCCCCAAGACTACTACGAGCAGTACTTC
CASSVSPQDYYEQYF
>-|-|TRBV18|TRBJ2-7
TGTGCCAGCTCCCCCGAGATTCCCTCCTACGAGCAGTACTTC
CASSPEIPSYEQYF
>-|-|TRBV2|TRBJ1-4
TGTGCCAGCAGTGATCCCTCGTGGGGGCCTGAAGGTGAAAAACTGTTTTTT
CASSDPSWGPEGEKLFF
>-|-|TRBV21-1|TRBJ2-1
TGTGCCAGCAGCAAGGAAGCAGTGACTACCGAGGGTGGGAGCAACAATGAGCAGTTCTTC
CASSKEAVTTEGGSNNEQFF
>TRBD1|-|TRBV27|TRBJ2-7
TGTGCCAGCAGTTTCGAGGGACAGGGGTTTAACGAGCAGTACTTC
CASSFEGQGFNEQYF
>-|-|TRBV3-1/TRBV3-2|TRBJ1-2
TGTGCCAGCAGCCAAGGTATGGGCTACACCTTC
CASSQGMGYTF
>TRBD1|-|TRBV6-6|TRBJ2-3
TGTGCCAGCAGTCGGACAGGGGGCGGGATTCGAACAGATACGCAGTATTTT
CASSRTGGGIRTDTQYF
>-|-|TRBV28|TRBJ2-5
TGTGCCAGCAGTTTATTGGTCCCAGGGTTTGGAGAGACCCAGTACTTC
CASSLLVPGFGETQYF
>-|-|TRBV3-1/TRBV3-2|TRBJ1-5
TGTGCCAGCAGCCCTCGGGCGGGGGAAGGGCAGCCCCAGCATTTT
CASSPRAGEGQPQHF
>TRBD1|-|TRBV5-4|TRBJ2-2
TGTGCCAGCAGCTTGCAACAGGGGGTGTCCGGGGAGCTGTTTTTT
CASSLQQGVSGELFF
>-|-|TRBV28|TRBJ2-1
TGTGCCAGCATGTTAGTAAATGAGCAGTTCTTC
CASMLVNEQFF
>TRBD1|-|TRBV29-1|TRBJ2-7
TGCAGCGTTGAAAAGGGGGGACAGGGGGCCTACGAGCAGTACTTC
CSVEKGGQGAYEQYF
>-|-|TRBV5-1|TRBJ1-1
TGCGCCAGCAGCTTGGTCAGCCCAAGCGGTTCTGAAGCTTTCTTT
CASSLVSPSGSEAFF
>TRBD1|-|TRBV6-5|TRBJ1-2
TGTGCCAGCAGTTACTCGGGCAGGGGGCAGGATGGCTACACCTTC
CASSYSGRGQDGYTF
>-|-|TRBV11-2|TRBJ1-3
TGTGCCAGCAGCTTAGATTTAACGCGTCCCGGGGGAACTGGAAACACCATATATTTT
CASSLDLTRPGGTGNTIYF
>-|-|TRBV28|TRBJ2-7
TGTGCCAGCAGGTCCGGGACACTCTACGAGCAGTACTTC
CASRSGTLYEQYF
>-|once|TRBV5-1|TRBJ1-2
TGCGCCAGCACCAAGGGGTCTGCAGGGCCGTATGGCTACACCTTC
CASTKGSAGPYGYTF
>TRBD2|-|TRBV19|TRBJ2-1
TGTGCCAGTAGTGTATTGACTAGCGGGCCATACAATGAGCAGTTCTTC
CASSVLTSGPYNEQFF